The 22 T cell receptor beta chains reported below all come from one sample, sequenced in a study of T cells in Graves' hyperthyroidism and ophthalmopathy. The TCR beta CDR3 regions underwent amplification using RNA transcripts as the source. First-round RT-PCR targeting the TCR CDR3 was performed with the HTBI primer set. TCRdb independently ran MiXCR on the multiplex PCR reads; one entry per CDR3 protein. In the table there are a few hundred thousand distinct CDR3 sequences, roughly 14% of which are singletons. Sequencing was carried out using blood. These receptors originate from a woman aged 18 to 35 with Graves' hyperthyroidism.

This clonotype has a count of ten or more. The gene calls are TRBV2 and TRBJ2-2; D unclear. V lost 6 bases, J lost 5 bases, and 4 bases lay in between. This CDR3 comprises 11 residues. The germline gives CDR1 SNHLY, CDR2 FYNNEI. In DNA, the CDR3 is TGTGCCAGCAGGACTACCGGGGAGCTGTTTTTT. Amino acid sequence: CASRTTGELFF.

This clonotype has ten or more counts. The V call is TRBV6-6, the J call TRBJ2-7; D not resolved. Germline V gene data show CDR1 as MNHNY and CDR2 as SVGAGI (reference sequence). The CDR3 length is 16 residues. Trimming shortened V by 0 bases and J by 2 bases, and 14 bases separated the two germline ends. The CDR3 sequence is CASSYSLIVTTYEQYF. The CDR3, as DNA: TGTGCCAGCAGTTACTCTCTTATTGTCACAACCTACGAGCAGTACTTC.

This clonotype was found a few times. The chain links TRBV5-5 to TRBJ1-2; D not certain. The V gene's germline CDR1 is SGHKS and CDR2 YYEKEE (reference sequence). This CDR3 has 15 amino acids. V lost 1 base and J 1 base, leaving 11 bases between the germline ends. DNA of the CDR3: TGTGCCAGCAGCTTGTGGATTCCCGTTAACTATGGCTACACCTTC. Translating it yields CASSLWIPVNYGYTF.

This clonotype turned up a few times. The gene calls are TRBV5-6 and TRBJ2-7, with 7 nucleotides matching TRBD2. From germline, CDR1 is SGHDT and CDR2 YYEEEE. The CDR3 consists of 17 residues. V shed 0 bases, J shed 4 bases, and the junction held 13 bases outside the gene matches. DNA for the CDR3: TGTGCCAGCAGCTTGGATTTGGGCCGGGGGGTTGGTTACGAGCAGTACTTC. It yields the protein CASSLDLGRGVGYEQYF.

This clonotype was found many times. The J gene is TRBJ2-7, the V gene TRBV3-1; D possibly matches TRBD1 or TRBD2 (5 bases each). Germline-derived CDR1 and CDR2 are LGHDT and YNNKEL (reference sequence). The CDR3 contains 13 residues. Trimming cost V 5 bases and J 9 bases, with 17 bases left between them. In DNA form, the CDR3 reads TGTGCCAGCAGCACAACGACGGGGACCGCGCAGTACTTC. Its translation is CASSTTTGTAQYF.

This clonotype has at least ten counts. This chain connects TRBV20-1 to TRBJ2-2; 7 bases line up with TRBD1. Losses at the gene ends were 6 bases for V and 7 bases for J; bases not matched to a gene: 8. This CDR3 region has 13 residues. Germline-derived CDR1 and CDR2 are DFQATT and SNEGSKA (reference sequence). CDR3 region: CSATQGRVGELFF. The CDR3 DNA follows: TGCAGTGCGACACAGGGGCGGGTCGGGGAGCTGTTTTTT.

This clonotype was seen repeatedly, ten times or more. This chain links TRBV20-1 with TRBJ2-5, with TRBD1 identical over 7 bases. This CDR3 is built from 13 residues. Looked up from germline, CDR1 is DFQATT and CDR2 is SNEGSKA (reference sequence). After removal of 3 bases from V and 1 base from J, the junction contained 2 bases not matched to a gene. Here the CDR3 DNA reads TGCAGTGCTAGGAAGGGGGCCCAAGAGACCCAGTACTTC. Encoded protein: CSARKGAQETQYF.

The sample holds many counts of this clonotype. This chain joins TRBV4-3 and TRBJ1-4; D gene uncertain. V lost 0 bases and J lost 0, with 14 bases in between. The CDR3 covers 18 residues. The germline gives CDR1 LGHNA, CDR2 YSLEER. The CDR3 sequence is CASSQDLQRAATNEKLFF. CDR3 bases: TGCGCCAGCAGCCAAGATCTCCAAAGGGCTGCAACTAATGAAAAACTGTTTTTT.

The rearrangement links TRBV5-1 to TRBJ2-5; 7 nucleotides line up with TRBD1. Germline CDR1 is SGHRS and CDR2 is YFSETQ. The CDR3 runs to 14 residues. With 1 base clipped from V and 4 bases from J, the junction kept 4 bases outside the gene matches. The CDR3 DNA sequence: TGCGCCAGCAGCTTGAGGGGGCGGGTAGAGACCCAGTACTTC. Its translation is CASSLRGRVETQYF.

This clonotype was observed many times. The V gene is TRBV3-1, the J gene TRBJ2-3, with 10 bases lining up with TRBD2. The germline CDR1 and CDR2 sequences are LGHDT and YNNKEL (reference sequence). V gave up 1 base and J gave up 4 bases; unmatched junction bases: 5. CDR3 length: 16 residues. The DNA for the CDR3 is TGTGCCAGCAGCCAAGGTGCTAGCGGGAGCCCAGATACGCAGTATTTT. Its protein is CASSQGASGSPDTQYF.

This clonotype was detected a few times. The V gene is TRBV10-2, the J gene TRBJ2-4; TRBD2 matches 9 bases. The CDR3 spans 16 residues. Trimming cost V 2 bases and J 5 bases; bases outside gene matches: 7. Germline V gives CDR1 WSHSY, CDR2 SAAADI. This chain's CDR3 is CASSENWGGGENIQYF. The CDR3 coding sequence is TGCGCCAGCAGTGAGAACTGGGGCGGGGGGGAAAACATTCAGTACTTC.

The rearrangement links TRBV6-1 to TRBJ2-5; the D is unclear. V was cut by 7 bases and J by 7 bases, with 19 bases left in between. Looked up from germline, CDR1 is MNHNS and CDR2 is SASEGT. This CDR3 spans 14 amino acids. The CDR3 loop reads CASTTTNRLGTQYF. CDR3 nucleotides: TGTGCCAGCACTACGACCAATAGGTTAGGGACCCAGTACTTC.

This clonotype was seen repeatedly, ten times or more. The chain couples TRBV18 to TRBJ1-4; the D is unclear. The CDR3 extends over 13 amino acids. Germline CDR1 reads KGHSH; CDR2 reads LQKENI. Trimming cost V 2 bases and J 8 bases, with 9 bases left between them. CDR3 sequence: CASSPALAEKLFF. Written as DNA, the CDR3 is TGTGCCAGCTCACCAGCGTTGGCCGAAAAACTGTTTTTT.

This clonotype was picked up a small number of times. The chain has TRBV27 and TRBJ2-7, with 9 positions matching TRBD1. The trim removed 4 bases at V and 6 bases at J, leaving 10 bases unmatched. Per germline, CDR1 MNHEY and CDR2 SMNVEV (reference sequence). CDR3 length equals 15 residues. The CDR3 loop is CASSSTGGRGSEQYF. The DNA of the CDR3 is TGTGCCAGCAGTTCCACAGGGGGCAGGGGGAGCGAGCAGTACTTC.

In its sample, this clonotype was seen many times. J is TRBJ2-3 and V is TRBV12-5; D is ambiguous. In germline, CDR1 is LGHNT, CDR2 FRNRAP. V shed 3 bases and J shed 6 bases, with 7 bases lying between them. The CDR3 has 12 residues. The CDR3 nucleotides read TGTGCTAGTGGTTTACGCCCCGATACGCAGTATTTT. This translates into CASGLRPDTQYF.

This clonotype was recorded many times. The V gene is TRBV6-6, the J gene TRBJ1-5; no clear D. The CDR3 loop spans 13 amino acids. CDR1 is MNHNY, CDR2 SVGAGI, per germline (reference sequence). V was cut by 2 bases and J by 7 bases, with 9 bases left in between. The CDR3 DNA sequence: TGTGCCAGCAGTTACAGGGTGAGCCAGCCCCAGCATTTT. Its protein is CASSYRVSQPQHF.

To note about this clonotype: A read error is possible here, since a much larger clone lies one base away. This sequence joins TRBV6-5 and TRBJ1-1; TRBD1 agrees at 8 bases. The trim removed 1 base at V and 0 bases at J, leaving 1 base unmatched. Germline V lookup: CDR1 MNHEY, CDR2 SVGAGI. There are 15 residues in the CDR3. In DNA, the CDR3 is TGTGCCAGCAGTTACTGGACAGGGATGAACACTGAAGCTTTCTTT. Amino acids: CASSYWTGMNTEAFF.

There are many counts of this clonotype. The chain combines TRBV7-2 with TRBJ2-3; 9 nucleotides align to TRBD2. Germline V gene sequence: CDR1 SGHTA, CDR2 FQGNSA. This CDR3 spans 16 amino acids. With 5 bases clipped from V and 4 bases from J, the junction kept 10 bases outside the gene matches. Here the CDR3 reads CASSRRGRGSPDTQYF. For the CDR3, the DNA is TGTGCCAGCAGCCGACGCGGGAGGGGCTCGCCAGATACGCAGTATTTT.

This clonotype was detected only a few times. The chain has TRBV15 and TRBJ1-2; D is perhaps TRBD1 (5 bases). Germline-derived CDR1 and CDR2 are LNHNV and YYDKDF (reference sequence). CDR3 length: 15 amino acids. Trimming took off 0 bases at V and 5 bases at J, with 13 bases between the two ends. DNA for the CDR3: TGTGCCACCAGCAGAGATCAGCAGGGATCGTATGGCTACACCTTC. It yields the protein CATSRDQQGSYGYTF.

This clonotype has at least ten counts. This chain connects TRBV5-1 to TRBJ2-7, with D possibly TRBD2 on 5 matching bases. This CDR3 contains 14 residues. Per germline, CDR1 SGHRS and CDR2 YFSETQ. Trimming took 0 bases from V and 4 from J, leaving 11 bases between them. The CDR3 region is CASSLAGRAYEQYF. CDR3 coding DNA: TGCGCCAGCAGCTTGGCCGGGCGGGCATACGAGCAGTACTTC.

This clonotype was observed many times. This chain links TRBV20-1 with TRBJ1-3; D is ambiguous. CDR1 and CDR2 (germline): DFQATT, SNEGSKA (reference sequence). Trimming pared 3 bases from V and 0 bases from J, leaving 9 bases between. This CDR3 spans 14 amino acids. CDR3 protein: CSASIEASGNTIYF. Written as DNA, the CDR3 is TGCAGTGCTAGTATTGAAGCCTCTGGAAACACCATATATTTT.

This clonotype was detected ten times or more. This sequence joins TRBV12-5 and TRBJ2-1; 7 bases match TRBD1. Looked up from germline, CDR1 is LGHNT and CDR2 is FRNRAP. This CDR3 contains 13 residues. Trimming took 1 base from V and 15 from J; bases not matched to a gene: 9. The chain's CDR3 is CASGLEVGQVTFF. CDR3 DNA sequence: TGTGCTAGTGGTTTGGAAGTCGGACAGGTCACGTTCTTC.